The clone carrying this TCR beta chain has just a few counts. Antigen specificity is unknown. The sample belongs to a study of spatial heterogeneity in lung cancer. Study overall: From matched bulk RNA-seq came a T cell module score, which showed a strong correlation with TCR transcript counts in tumor regions.

Between the trimmed V and J ends, which lost 2 bases and 5 bases, there was a span of 15 bases. CDR3 length: 14 amino acids. CDR1 and CDR2 from the germline V gene are DFQATT and SNEGSKA (reference sequence). Whole-study results and caveats: The number of expanded tumor alpha and beta chains correlated with mutation number.

Individually, TCR cDNA molecules were each labelled with a unique molecular identifier. TCRdb passed the 5' RACE reads through MiXCR, listing each CDR3 protein once. In the table there are some 14,000 distinct CDR3 sequences, over 3% of which are singletons. The time point denotes: sample taken at primary tumor resection. Without sorting, whole RNA was sequenced from tumor, nontumor lung or frozen PBMC. Material: lung tumor tissue, obtained at surgery. This receptor was identified in a male donor with early-stage non-small cell lung cancer. This chain joins TRBV20-1 and TRBJ1-1; no firm D call. The CDR3 region has the DNA TGCAGTGCTAGAAGTGGGGAGTGGAGGACTGAAGCTTTCTTT. Protein: CSARSGEWRTEAFF.